These 30 T cell receptor beta chains originate from one sample sequenced in a study of shared clonotypes between healthy human individuals. Libraries were prepared by immunoSEQ multiplex PCR; TCRdb keeps only in-frame clonotypes and omits some of them. Among about 2.4 million clones listed, more than 85% were seen once. Source material: naive CD4+ T cells from PBMCs. As for subset: CD45RA+ positively selected. These TCRs come from a man aged 18 to 35 in good health. Some clones in this sample may be carry-over from other donors' samples.

This clone came up once. The same CDR3 is also encoded by other DNA sequences in this sample. The genes are TRBV28 and TRBJ1-1, with D perhaps TRBD1 (5 bases). The length of the CDR3 is 12 residues. Trimming removed 6 bases from V and 5 bases from J, with 10 bases in between. The germline V gene encodes CDR1 MDHEN and CDR2 SYDVKM. The CDR3 region has the DNA TGTGCCAGCAGCACAGGAGGTACTGAAGCTTTCTTT. Translated, it gives CASSTGGTEAFF.

This sequence joins TRBV5-6 and TRBJ2-3, with 7 bases matching TRBD1. The length of the CDR3 is 16 residues. Germline V gene data show CDR1 as SGHDT and CDR2 as YYEEEE. Trimming took 3 bases from V and 2 from J; bases not matched to a gene: 9. The CDR3 bases are TGTGCCAGCAGCTCCCGGGGACAGACCTTCACAGATACGCAGTATTTT. Translation gives CASSSRGQTFTDTQYF.

This clone was counted only a few times. The chain couples TRBV10-1 to TRBJ2-7, with 9 bases lining up with TRBD2. CDR3 length: 15 amino acids. The J segment lost 3 bases and the V segment lost 4 bases, leaving 7 bases of the junction unmatched. Germline assignment: CDR1 WNHNN and CDR2 SYGVQD (reference sequence). The CDR3 reads CASSGWTSVIYEQYF. The CDR3 DNA reads as TGCGCCAGCAGTGGATGGACTAGCGTTATCTACGAGCAGTACTTC.

This chain joins TRBV7-8 and TRBJ2-5; D uncertain. The V end was cut by 1 base, the J end by 4 bases, with 13 bases between. This CDR3 has 15 amino acids. Germline V gene data show CDR1 as SGHVS and CDR2 as FQNEAQ. The CDR3 is CASSLGRAVRETQYF. CDR3 nucleotide sequence: TGTGCCAGCAGCTTAGGTCGGGCTGTTAGAGAGACCCAGTACTTC. Drawing the rest from reference TRBV7-8 and TRBJ2-5, the complete variable domain is GAGVSQSPRYKVAKRGQDVALRCDPISGHVSLFWYQQALGQGPEFLTYFQNEAQLDKSGLPSDRFFAERPEGSVSTLKIQRTQQEDSAVYLCASSLGRAVRETQYFGPGTRLLVL.

In regard to this clone: Other DNA sequences in the same sample also yield this CDR3. The chain carries TRBV5-1 and TRBJ2-7; 9 bases agree with TRBD1. J was trimmed by 6 bases and V by 4 bases; bases with no gene match: 5. The CDR3 contains 13 residues. From germline, CDR1 is SGHRS and CDR2 YFSETQ. CDR3 nucleotide sequence: TGCGCCAGCAGCCCGGACAGGGGAGGCGAGCAGTACTTC. Its translation is CASSPDRGGEQYF.

This chain joins TRBV5-1 and TRBJ2-3, with 13 bases matching TRBD2. Germline V gene lookup returns CDR1 SGHRS and CDR2 YFSETQ. Losses at the gene ends were 7 bases for V and 4 bases for J; bases not matched to a gene: 3. This CDR3 spans 14 amino acids. The CDR3 loop reads CASGTSGMPDTQYF. The DNA for the CDR3 is TGCGCCAGCGGGACTAGCGGGATGCCAGATACGCAGTATTTT. Based on the CDR3 plus reference TRBV5-1 and TRBJ2-3, the full variable domain is KAGVTQTPRYLIKTRGQQVTLSCSPISGHRSVSWYQQTPGQGLQFLFEYFSETQRNKGNFPGRFSGRQFSNSRSEMNVSTLELGDSALYLCASGTSGMPDTQYFGPGTRLTVL.

The V and J genes are TRBV28 and TRBJ2-3, with 7 positions matching TRBD1. The CDR3 totals 15 residues. CDR1 is MDHEN and CDR2 is SYDVKM in the germline V gene. With 3 bases clipped from V and 4 bases from J, the junction kept 7 bases outside the gene matches. In DNA, the CDR3 is TGTGCCAGCAGTTTTCTCGGACAGGAGGCAGATACGCAGTATTTT. Protein: CASSFLGQEADTQYF.

This chain links TRBV15 with TRBJ1-1; unclear D gene. The germline V gene has CDR1 LNHNV and CDR2 YYDKDF (reference sequence). The CDR3 loop spans 15 amino acids. V shed 8 bases and J shed 1 base, with 17 bases lying between them. DNA of the CDR3: TGTGCCACCGCCCCCAGGCAGACAAAGAACACTGAAGCTTTCTTT. Its protein product is CATAPRQTKNTEAFF.

The V gene is TRBV27, the J gene TRBJ1-5; D remains unclear. The germline V gene has CDR1 MNHEY and CDR2 SMNVEV (reference sequence). V was pared by 6 bases and J by 5 bases, with 17 bases between. CDR3 length: 15 amino acids. CDR3 loop: CASSIRAGRDQPQHF. DNA of the CDR3: TGTGCCAGCAGCATTAGGGCGGGTCGAGATCAGCCCCAGCATTTT.

The genes are TRBV5-4 and TRBJ1-3; no clear D. CDR3 size: 15 residues. Germline lookup yields CDR1 SGHNT and CDR2 YYREEE (reference sequence). With 4 bases removed from V and 0 bases from J, the gap between germline ends came to 11 bases. The CDR3 DNA reads TGTGCCAGCAGCCAAGGAGGGCGCTCTGGAAACACCATATATTTT. It is translated as CASSQGGRSGNTIYF.

The chain carries TRBV6-1 and TRBJ1-2; D may be TRBD1 (5 bases). Trimming removed 0 bases at V and 7 bases at J, with 9 bases between. CDR3 length: 13 residues. Germline V gene data show CDR1 as MNHNS and CDR2 as SASEGT. The CDR3, as DNA: TGTGCCAGCAGTGAAGCGGGGGGGTCTGGCTACACCTTC. Its protein product is CASSEAGGSGYTF.

This chain joins TRBV30 and TRBJ2-7; D is perhaps TRBD1 (6 bases). The CDR3 loop spans 14 amino acids. The V and J ends lost 4 bases and 1 base respectively, with 14 bases between them. The germline gives CDR1 GTSNPN, CDR2 SVGIG (reference sequence). For the CDR3, the DNA is TGTGCCTGGAAGCCAGGGGCCATGTCCTACGAGCAGTACTTC. This codes for CAWKPGAMSYEQYF.

The rearrangement links TRBV21-1 to TRBJ1-3. TRBV21-1 is a recognized pseudogene. The CDR3 has 17 residues. In nucleotides, the CDR3 is TGTGCCAGCAGCAAAGTAGGGCAGTTGTCACCCGGAAACACCATATATTTT. Amino acid sequence: CASSKVGQLSPGNTIYF.

This chain uses TRBV28 with TRBJ1-3; 8 bases are a match to TRBD1. Germline V gives CDR1 MDHEN, CDR2 SYDVKM. The CDR3 is made up of 14 amino acids. V lost 7 bases, J lost 4 bases, and 6 bases stayed unmatched. The CDR3 sequence is CASMRTGSGNTIYF. CDR3 bases: TGTGCCAGCATGAGGACAGGGTCGGGAAACACCATATATTTT.

The chain couples TRBV7-9 to TRBJ2-4; D might be TRBD1 (6 bases). V lost 4 bases and J 15 bases, leaving 19 bases between the germline ends. The CDR3 is made up of 13 amino acids. Germline V gene lookup returns CDR1 SEHNR and CDR2 FQNEAQ (reference sequence). The CDR3 loop reads CASSSLQGSLRYF. CDR3 nucleotides: TGTGCCAGCAGCTCCTTACAGGGTTCCCTCCGGTACTTC.

The CDR3 DNA follows: TGTGCCAGCAGTGGTCCGCTAGCGGGACCAACTTACAATGAGCAGTTCTTC. This codes for CASSGPLAGPTYNEQFF. The rearrangement links TRBV2 to TRBJ2-1, with 9 bases aligning to TRBD2. This CDR3 contains 17 residues. The trim removed 4 bases at V and 4 bases at J, leaving 11 bases unmatched. The germline gives CDR1 SNHLY, CDR2 FYNNEI.

This chain links TRBV28 with TRBJ2-7; D possibly corresponds to TRBD2 (6 bases). Trimming shortened V by 5 bases and J by 2 bases, and 13 bases separated the two germline ends. The germline V gene has CDR1 MDHEN and CDR2 SYDVKM. The CDR3 spans 14 residues. The CDR3 coding sequence is TGTGCCAGCAGTCTAATAGCGGATACCTACGAGCAGTACTTC. Translated, it gives CASSLIADTYEQYF.

The J gene is TRBJ1-1, the V gene TRBV5-6, with D perhaps TRBD1 (5 bases). V lost 0 bases, J lost 3 bases, and 18 bases lay in between. CDR3 length equals 17 residues. Germline CDR1 is SGHDT and CDR2 is YYEEEE. The CDR3 protein is CASSLVGDEGDHTEAFF. The CDR3 DNA sequence: TGTGCCAGCAGCTTGGTTGGGGACGAAGGAGACCACACTGAAGCTTTCTTT.

The chain employs TRBV30 and TRBJ1-2; the match to TRBD1 covers 7 bases. This CDR3 has 13 residues. Looked up from germline, CDR1 is GTSNPN and CDR2 is SVGIG (reference sequence). Trimming took 5 bases from V and 4 from J; bases not matched to a gene: 7. Here the CDR3 DNA reads TGTGCCTGGGGGGACAGCCTCTTCTATGGCTACACCTTC. It specifies CAWGDSLFYGYTF.

The chain recombines TRBV7-9 with TRBJ2-2; D gene uncertain. This CDR3 region has 14 residues. V was trimmed by 4 bases and J by 7 bases, leaving 13 bases between them. Germline CDR1 SEHNR, CDR2 FQNEAQ (reference sequence). CDR3: CASSSVVGIGELFF. CDR3 nucleotide sequence: TGTGCCAGCAGCTCCGTAGTCGGTATCGGGGAGCTGTTTTTT. Combining the CDR3 with reference TRBV7-9 and TRBJ2-2 gives the whole variable domain DTGVSQNPRHKITKRGQNVTFRCDPISEHNRLYWYRQTLGQGPEFLTYFQNEAQLEKSRLLSDRFSAERPKGSFSTLEIQRTEQGDSAMYLCASSSVVGIGELFFGEGSRLTVL.

The gene calls are TRBV5-1 and TRBJ2-2; no clear D. Germline lookup yields CDR1 SGHRS and CDR2 YFSETQ. The CDR3 loop spans 16 amino acids. Trimming left V 1 base short and J 6 bases short, with 16 bases between. Here the CDR3 reads CASSLTELSGSGELFF. The CDR3 DNA sequence: TGCGCCAGCAGCTTGACCGAATTATCCGGGTCCGGGGAGCTGTTTTTT.

The chain carries TRBV28 and TRBJ1-5; D is ambiguous. The CDR3 extends over 16 amino acids. Germline assignment: CDR1 MDHEN and CDR2 SYDVKM. V shed 1 base and J shed 0 bases, with 10 bases lying between them. The CDR3 loop reads CASSLLSQYSNQPQHF. DNA of the CDR3: TGTGCCAGCAGTTTATTGTCACAGTATAGCAATCAGCCCCAGCATTTT. The full variable domain, completed using reference TRBV28 and TRBJ1-5, is DVKVTQSSRYLVKRTGEKVFLECVQDMDHENMFWYRQDPGLGLRLIYFSYDVKMKEKGDIPEGYSVSREKKERFSLILESASTNQTSMYLCASSLLSQYSNQPQHFGDGTRLSIL.

The J gene is TRBJ2-7, the V gene TRBV6-5, with 9 bases matching TRBD1. The J segment lost 4 bases and the V segment lost 6 bases, leaving 7 bases of the junction unmatched. The germline V gene has CDR1 MNHEY and CDR2 SVGAGI. The CDR3 runs to 14 residues. This CDR3 reads CASSRRDREYEQYF. The CDR3 coding sequence is TGTGCCAGCAGCCGCCGGGACAGGGAATACGAGCAGTACTTC.

Concerning this clone itself: The sample holds other DNA sequences that translate to the same CDR3. V is TRBV28 and J is TRBJ2-5; TRBD1 agrees at 11 bases. The germline V gene has CDR1 MDHEN and CDR2 SYDVKM. J lost 1 base, V lost 6 bases, and 4 bases had no gene match. This CDR3 region has 15 residues. CDR3 residues: CASSPGTGGQETQYF. The CDR3 coding sequence is TGTGCCAGCAGCCCGGGGACAGGGGGCCAAGAGACCCAGTACTTC.

The chain is built from TRBV5-1 and TRBJ2-5; TRBD2 matches at 9 bases. The CDR3 runs 16 residues. The trim removed 0 bases at V and 4 bases at J, leaving 7 bases unmatched. Looked up from germline, CDR1 is SGHRS and CDR2 is YFSETQ. The CDR3 here is CASSLGRAGGLETQYF. DNA of the CDR3: TGCGCCAGCAGCTTGGGACGCGCGGGAGGGTTAGAGACCCAGTACTTC.

As concerns this clone: Other DNA sequences of this sample code for an identical CDR3. This chain uses TRBV7-9 with TRBJ1-5, with no clear D. In germline, CDR1 is SEHNR, CDR2 FQNEAQ (reference sequence). Between the trimmed V and J ends, which lost 3 bases and 2 bases, there was a span of 2 bases. This CDR3 has 12 amino acids. The CDR3 DNA is TGTGCCAGCAGCTTCGGCAATCAGCCCCAGCATTTT. As protein: CASSFGNQPQHF.

This rearrangement joins TRBV19 to TRBJ1-5, with D perhaps matching TRBD1 (5 bases). In germline, CDR1 is LNHDA, CDR2 SQIVND (reference sequence). This CDR3 spans 20 amino acids. V was trimmed by 0 bases and J by 0 bases, leaving 21 bases between them. The CDR3 DNA reads TGTGCCAGTAGTATAGATCGGGCAGGGTCGAGCCTTTATAGCAATCAGCCCCAGCATTTT. This translates into CASSIDRAGSSLYSNQPQHF.

This chain connects TRBV19 to TRBJ1-5; possible D gene TRBD1, 5 bases. V lost 3 bases to trimming and J lost 2 bases, with 11 bases between them. This CDR3 spans 15 amino acids. Germline CDR1 reads LNHDA; CDR2 reads SQIVND (reference sequence). The CDR3 DNA sequence: TGTGCCAGTAGTATTGGGGGGGACGGCAATCAGCCCCAGCATTTT. It specifies CASSIGGDGNQPQHF.

About this clone: Other DNA variants within this sample encode the same CDR3. The chain joins TRBV5-1 to TRBJ2-7; D is tentatively TRBD1 or TRBD2 (5 bases each). Germline V CDR1 and CDR2: SGHRS, YFSETQ. CDR3 size: 14 residues. The germline V and J ends were trimmed by 3 bases and 0 bases, with 10 bases remaining between them. CDR3 DNA: TGCGCCAGCAGCTCCGGGACGGCCTCCTACGAGCAGTACTTC. This sequence encodes CASSSGTASYEQYF.

V is TRBV7-3 and J is TRBJ2-2, with TRBD2 matching over 11 bases. The V gene's germline CDR1 is SGHTA and CDR2 FQGTGA. The length of the CDR3 is 17 residues. J was trimmed by 5 bases and V by 5 bases; bases with no gene match: 10. DNA for the CDR3: TGTGCCAGCAGCCTAGGGACTAGCGGCCGAACGACCGGGGAGCTGTTTTTT. It yields the protein CASSLGTSGRTTGELFF.